This record looks at one T cell receptor (beta chain) sequence and its context. The entry originates in a study of blood T cell repertoires in COVID-19. Sequenced by immunoSEQ multiplex PCR; TCRdb stores in-frame clones only, minus some. This table holds roughly 220,000 clones, around four fifths found once. The CDR3 is 13 residues long. Germline CDR1 reads MNHEY; CDR2 reads SVGAGI. V was clipped by 6 bases and J by 5 bases; unmatched bases: 5. The rearrangement uses TRBV6-5 and TRBJ1-2; 8 bases match TRBD1. The specimen sequenced was PBMCs or T cells enriched from blood (not recorded which). The receptor comes from a man aged 35-49 years who had recovered from COVID-19. CDR3: CASRPDRGYGYTF. In DNA form, the CDR3 reads TGTGCCAGCAGGCCTGACAGGGGTTATGGCTACACCTTC.